The 8 T cell receptor beta chains listed next were all sequenced from one sample in a study of blood T cells in healthy people across ages. Using a J-beta primer mix together with a sample-barcoded 5' primer, a second PCR was run for about 7 to 12 cycles. MiXCR was run by TCRdb on the 5' RACE reads, yielding one entry per CDR3 protein. The sample shows around 1,700,000 distinct CDR3 sequences, 28% of them seen only once. The sample comprised blood. The receptors originated from a woman aged 25 to 39 in good health.

This clonotype has at least ten counts. The rearrangement links TRBV5-5 to TRBJ1-2, with 8 bases aligning to TRBD1. The V segment lost 3 bases and the J segment 7 bases; nucleotides outside the gene matches: 8. The CDR3 is made up of 14 amino acids. The germline CDR1 and CDR2 sequences are SGHKS and YYEKEE (reference sequence). The CDR3 loop reads CASSWSDRVSGYTF. Here the CDR3 DNA reads TGTGCCAGCAGCTGGTCGGACAGGGTCTCTGGCTACACCTTC.

V is TRBV6-1 and J is TRBJ2-1, with 12 bases identical to TRBD1. After removal of 8 bases from V and 9 bases from J, the junction contained 14 bases not matched to a gene. The CDR3 length is 16 residues. Looked up from germline, CDR1 is MNHNS and CDR2 is SASEGT. The CDR3 DNA sequence: TGTGCCAGCCGCTCGGGACAGGGACAGGGGGCGGGTGAGCAGTTCTTC. Translation gives CASRSGQGQGAGEQFF.

Concerning this clonotype itself: A clone one base away is much larger, so this may be a read error. The rearrangement links TRBV11-2 to TRBJ2-5; D unresolved. Germline CDR1 is SGHAT and CDR2 is FQNNGV. CDR3 size: 15 residues. The CDR3 spells CAGSLDRLDQETQYF. As DNA, the CDR3 is TGTGCCGGCAGCTTAGATCGGCTAGACCAAGAGACCCAGTACTTC.

The rearrangement links TRBV6-5 to TRBJ2-1; unclear D gene. Germline CDR1 MNHEY, CDR2 SVGAGI. The germline V and J ends were trimmed by 2 bases and 9 bases, with 11 bases remaining between them. The CDR3 sequence is 13 residues long. This CDR3 is CASSYGLPGEQFF. CDR3 coding DNA: TGTGCCAGCAGTTACGGCCTTCCTGGTGAGCAGTTCTTC.

Worth noting for this clonotype: One base away lies a much larger clone, so this may be a sequencing read error. CDR3 sequence (DNA): TGTACCAGCTCACACGACAGGTCCTACGAGCAGTACTTC. Its protein product is CTSSHDRSYEQYF. The V call is TRBV18, the J call TRBJ2-4, with D maybe TRBD1 (6 bases). The closer fit of TRBJ2-7 to the DNA end suggests the J call may be wrong. Germline V gene sequence: CDR1 KGHSH, CDR2 LQKENI. This CDR3 is 13 amino acids long.

A few counts support this clonotype. The rearrangement links TRBV7-9 to TRBJ2-7; D may be TRBD2 (5 bases). The CDR3 runs to 13 residues. Germline assignment: CDR1 SEHNR and CDR2 FQNEAQ (reference sequence). Deletions cut 5 bases from V and 7 bases from J, with 15 bases between. The CDR3 is CASSNPPGLEQYF. CDR3 coding DNA: TGTGCCAGCAGCAACCCTCCGGGGTTAGAGCAGTACTTC.

About this clonotype: This clone may be a read error of a much larger clone one base away. The rearrangement uses TRBV20-1 and TRBJ2-7; 7 positions agree with TRBD1. The DNA end lines up better with TRBJ2-5; the J call may be wrong. This CDR3 region has 14 residues. Germline CDR1 and CDR2: DFQATT and SNEGSKA (reference sequence). The CDR3 protein is CCAREGTVQETQYF. The CDR3 region has the DNA TGCTGTGCTAGAGAAGGGACAGTCCAAGAGACCCAGTACTTC.

The gene calls are TRBV24-1 and TRBJ2-3; the D call may be TRBD1 or TRBD2 (5 bases each). Germline V lookup: CDR1 KGHDR, CDR2 SFDVKD. The germline V and J ends were trimmed by 9 bases and 2 bases, with 8 bases remaining between them. The length of the CDR3 is 12 residues. The CDR3 region has the DNA TGTGCCACCCAGGGAGACACAGATACGCAGTATTTT. The encoded protein is CATQGDTDTQYF.